The 10 T cell receptor beta chains below were found in one sample sequenced in a study of vaccination effects on CD4 cells after COVID-19. No antigen is known for these receptors. ViraFEST expansion of antigen-specific CD4+ T cells with viral peptide pools preceded sequencing. Culture proceeded for approximately 9 days, and CD4+ T cells were then isolated. Participants were vaccinated with two doses of either the BNT162b2 or mRNA-1273 vaccine. Produced via immunoSEQ multiplex PCR; TCRdb's table is partial and in-frame only. The repertoire holds about 31,000 clones, around 75% seen once, with under 6% in the top ten. The starting material was CD4+ T cells from PBMCs cultured with SARS-CoV-2 spike peptides, obtained after COVID-19 vaccination. The receptors stem from a human donor who received a COVID-19 vaccine. Some clones in this sample may be carry-over from other donors' samples.

The chain is built from TRBV5-4 and TRBJ2-2; TRBD2 agrees at 7 bases. V shed 0 bases, J shed 8 bases, and the junction held 13 bases outside the gene matches. Per the germline V gene, CDR1 is SGHNT and CDR2 is YYREEE (reference sequence). This CDR3 comprises 17 residues. The CDR3 region is CASSLVSGGRLSGELFF. The CDR3 nucleotides are TGTGCCAGCAGCTTGGTCTCCGGGGGGAGATTATCGGGGGAGCTGTTTTTT. Full variable domain (remainder filled in from reference TRBV5-4 and TRBJ2-2): ETGVTQSPTHLIKTRGQQVTLRCSSQSGHNTVSWYQQALGQGPQFIFQYYREEENGRGNFPPRFSGLQFPNYSSELNVNALELDDSALYLCASSLVSGGRLSGELFFGEGSRLTVL.

The rearrangement uses TRBV2 and TRBJ2-4; D unclear. V lost 6 bases to trimming and J lost 8 bases, with 8 bases between them. CDR3 length: 11 residues. The V gene's germline CDR1 is SNHLY and CDR2 FYNNEI. DNA for the CDR3: TGTGCCAGCAGATCCTGGGACATTCAGTACTTC. Translated, it gives CASRSWDIQYF.

This sequence joins TRBV28 and TRBJ2-2, with TRBD1 identical over 7 bases. Trimming at V came to 2 bases and at J to 5 bases, leaving 2 bases not matched to a gene. The germline V gene encodes CDR1 MDHEN and CDR2 SYDVKM. This CDR3 comprises 14 residues. The CDR3 DNA reads as TGTGCCAGCAGTTTAGACAGGGTTACCGGGGAGCTGTTTTTT. Translating it yields CASSLDRVTGELFF.

V is TRBV3-1 (or the pseudogene TRBV3-2) and J is TRBJ1-1; TRBD1 matches at 9 bases. Trimming cost V 4 bases and J 6 bases; bases outside gene matches: 6. This CDR3 has 14 residues. Germline CDR1 reads LGHDT; CDR2 reads YNNKEL (reference sequence). CDR3 DNA sequence: TGTGCCAGCAGCCCCACAGGGGGCGAGGCTGAAGCTTTCTTT. Amino acid sequence: CASSPTGGEAEAFF.

This chain links TRBV9 with TRBJ1-1, with D possibly TRBD1 on 5 matching bases. CDR1 and CDR2 from the germline V gene are SGDLS and YYNGEE. The CDR3 is 15 amino acids. Trimming took 0 bases from V and 0 from J, leaving 9 bases between them. CDR3 DNA sequence: TGTGCCAGCAGCGTAGTAGCAGGGATGAACACTGAAGCTTTCTTT. Its protein is CASSVVAGMNTEAFF.

The chain has TRBV11-2 and TRBJ1-4; a possible D gene is TRBD1 (5 bases). V was shortened by 0 bases and J by 15 bases, with 17 bases between the two germline ends. CDR1 is SGHAT, CDR2 FQNNGV, per germline. The CDR3 totals 14 residues. Here the CDR3 reads CASSLDAGTSKLFF. The CDR3 region has the DNA TGTGCCAGCAGCTTAGATGCGGGGACTTCCAAGTTGTTTTTT. Using reference TRBV11-2 and TRBJ1-4 for the parts outside the CDR3, the full variable domain is EAGVAQSPRYKIIEKRQSVAFWCNPISGHATLYWYQQILGQGPKLLIQFQNNGVVDDSQLPKDRFSAERLKGVDSTLKIQPAKLEDSAVYLCASSLDAGTSKLFFGSGTQLSVL.

The V call is TRBV2, the J call TRBJ1-2; TRBD1 matches 7 bases. The CDR3 covers 13 residues. The ends lost 6 bases at V and 2 bases at J; junction bases unmatched: 3. Looked up from germline, CDR1 is SNHLY and CDR2 is FYNNEI. CDR3 amino acids: CASRRGQNYGYTF. The CDR3 nucleotides read TGTGCCAGCAGGCGGGGACAGAACTATGGCTACACCTTC.

The chain uses TRBV28 and TRBJ2-7; D may match TRBD1 or TRBD2 (6 bases each). The CDR3 runs 14 residues. Germline-derived CDR1 and CDR2 are MDHEN and SYDVKM. Trimming removed 6 bases from V and 5 bases from J, with 17 bases in between. The CDR3 DNA reads TGTGCCAGCAGGCCCCTGGGGGGCCCCCACGAGCAGTACGTC. Translating it yields CASRPLGGPHEQYV.

This chain links TRBV3-1 (or the pseudogene TRBV3-2) with TRBJ2-4; D gene ambiguous. The CDR3 consists of 15 residues. V dropped 0 bases and J dropped 7 bases, with 13 bases sitting between them. Germline CDR1 LGHDT, CDR2 YNNKEL (reference sequence). The chain's CDR3 is CASSQDRSTWNIQYF. CDR3 coding DNA: TGTGCCAGCAGCCAAGATCGATCGACGTGGAACATTCAGTACTTC.

Only a few counts were recorded for this clone. The chain carries TRBV30 and TRBJ2-7, with D possibly matching TRBD2 (7 bases). The ends were cut back, 3 bases at V and 3 bases at J, with 18 bases in the middle. Germline CDR1 is GTSNPN and CDR2 is SVGIG (reference sequence). CDR3 length: 15 residues. CDR3 sequence reads: CAWSAGASPNYEQYV. The CDR3 DNA follows: TGTGCCTGGAGCGCGGGGGCGTCCCCCAACTACGAGCAGTACGTC.